A selection of T cell receptor beta chains follows, all from one sample in a study of blood T cell repertoires in COVID-19. Generated by immunoSEQ multiplex PCR, the TCRdb table keeps only in-frame clones and is missing some. The repertoire has over 130,000 clones, 70% to 90% of them found once; the top ten carry roughly 2.9%. The sample was peripheral blood. The receptors here all came from a man aged 45 to 65 with acute or convalescent COVID-19. The CDR3 runs from the conserved cysteine through the conserved F or W. The D gene is left open where the match is weak. A row's size may be missing; if present it is once, few, many or a size class.

D gene	V gene	J gene	clone size	CDR3 DNA	CDR3 protein
NA	TRBV27	TRBJ2-1	NA	TGTGCCAGCAGTTCCAACAGGCTACTCTACAATGAGCAGTTCTTC	CASSSNRLLYNEQFF
NA	TRBV14	TRBJ2-6	NA	TGTGCCAGCAGCCAAGGTGGCAGGGATACCTCTGGGGCCAACGTCCTGACTTTC	CASSQGGRDTSGANVLTF
NA	TRBV5-5	TRBJ2-6	NA	TGTGCCAGCAGCTCGTGGGACACCGACTCTGGGGCCAACGTCCTGACTTTC	CASSSWDTDSGANVLTF
NA	TRBV18	TRBJ1-1	NA	TGTGCCAGCTCACCACATACAGAGGGCACTGAAGCTTTCTTT	CASSPHTEGTEAFF
NA	TRBV24-1	TRBJ1-3	NA	TGTGCCACCAGCGGCGGGGGCTCTGGAAACACCATATATTTT	CATSGGGSGNTIYF
NA	TRBV5-5	TRBJ1-5	once	TGTGCCAGCAGCTGGGGCCCAGGTCACAATCAGCCCCAGCATTTT	CASSWGPGHNQPQHF
TRBD2	TRBV19	TRBJ2-3	NA	TGTGCCAGTAGGGGTAGCGGGGGGCCGGGGGATACGCAGTATTTT	CASRGSGGPGDTQYF
NA	TRBV3-1/TRBV3-2	TRBJ2-2	NA	TGTGCCAGCAGCTATCCAGGGAACCGTCCGGGGGAGCTGTTTTTT	CASSYPGNRPGELFF
TRBD1	TRBV6-5	TRBJ2-5	NA	TGTGCCAGCAGTCAGGGGACAGCCCCGCAAGAGACCCAGTACTTC	CASSQGTAPQETQYF
NA	TRBV6-6	TRBJ2-3	NA	TGTGCCAGCAGTTACCCTGATACGCAGTATTTT	CASSYPDTQYF
TRBD1	TRBV5-1	TRBJ1-1	NA	TGCGCCAGCCACGACAGGGGGTACATGAACACTGAAGCTTTCTTT	CASHDRGYMNTEAFF
NA	TRBV9	TRBJ2-3	NA	TGTGCCAGCAGCGTAGTTAGTACAGCCACAGATACGCAGTATTTT	CASSVVSTATDTQYF
TRBD1	TRBV7-9	TRBJ1-1	NA	TGTGCCAGCAGCGACACGGGACAGCAGAACACTGAAGCTTTCTTT	CASSDTGQQNTEAFF
NA	TRBV16	TRBJ2-7	few	TGTGCCAGCAGCCCTAAAGCGGGTGAGCAGTACTTC	CASSPKAGEQYF
NA	TRBV4-1	TRBJ2-1	NA	TGCGCCAGCAGCCACCTACGACTAGAGGATGAGCAGTTCTTC	CASSHLRLEDEQFF
TRBD1	TRBV7-2	TRBJ1-2	NA	TGTGCCAGCAGCTTAGTAGGGGGCGGCGAAAGCTATGGCTACACCTTC	CASSLVGGGESYGYTF
NA	TRBV6-1	TRBJ1-2	few	TGTGCCAGCAGTGAAGGGACAGCATTTAACTATGGCTACACCTTC	CASSEGTAFNYGYTF
TRBD1	TRBV2	TRBJ2-5	NA	TGTGCCAGCAGTGGGCTACAGGGGGCGGGAGAGACCCAGTACTTC	CASSGLQGAGETQYF
NA	TRBV12-3/TRBV12-4	TRBJ1-1	NA	TGTGCCAGCAGTTTCCTCGAGGAGACTGAAGCTTTCTTT	CASSFLEETEAFF
TRBD2	TRBV13	TRBJ2-3	NA	TGTGCCAGCAGCTTAACCCGGACTAGCGGGTGGGTCTTT	CASSLTRTSGWVF
TRBD1	TRBV5-6	TRBJ1-2	NA	TGTGCCAGCAGCTTAGGGACAGGGGGCTTTCCCTATGGCTACACCTTC	CASSLGTGGFPYGYTF
TRBD2	TRBV7-3	TRBJ2-1	NA	TGTGCCAGCAGCCTAATGGGACTAGCGGGTGGGGTTGAGCAGTTCTTC	CASSLMGLAGGVEQFF
TRBD1	TRBV7-6	TRBJ2-1	NA	TGTGCCAGCACCACGGGACAGGGGGCGGTCTACAATGAGCAGTTCTTC	CASTTGQGAVYNEQFF
TRBD1	TRBV19	TRBJ1-4	NA	TGTGCCAGTACTCGGACAGGGCCCCGGGTCGGTGAAAAACTGTTTTTT	CASTRTGPRVGEKLFF
TRBD1	TRBV5-4	TRBJ1-5	NA	TGTGCCAGCAGCTTGTATGGGACAGGGGACCAGCCCCAGCATTTT	CASSLYGTGDQPQHF
TRBD2	TRBV6-5	TRBJ2-1	NA	TGTGCCAGCAAAGTAGCGGGATCCTACAATGAGCAGTTCTTC	CASKVAGSYNEQFF
NA	TRBV5-6	TRBJ1-3	NA	TGTGCCAGCAGCTTGTCGACAGACCTACTATATTTT	CASSLSTDLLYF
NA	TRBV7-3	TRBJ2-7	NA	TGTGCCAGCAGCGTATTAGGGGGTTCCTACGAGCAGTACTTC	CASSVLGGSYEQYF
NA	TRBV4-1	TRBJ1-2	NA	TGCGCCAGCAGCCAAGGTCCGGCTAACTATGGCTACACCTTC	CASSQGPANYGYTF
NA	TRBV2	TRBJ1-1	NA	TGTGCCAGCAGGGACCCAGGGTGGGCTGAAGCTTTCTTT	CASRDPGWAEAFF
NA	TRBV7-8	TRBJ2-2	NA	TGTGCCAGCAGCTATGGGGAGGCCCCGAACACCGGGGAGCTGTTTTTT	CASSYGEAPNTGELFF
NA	TRBV6-5	TRBJ1-1	NA	TGTGCCAGCAGCCCCGTCGGAAGGAGTAATACTGAAGCTTTCTTT	CASSPVGRSNTEAFF
NA	TRBV10-3	TRBJ2-6	NA	TGTGCCATCAGTGAGTCGCCTGGGGAGGCTGGGGCCAACGTCCTGACTTTC	CAISESPGEAGANVLTF
NA	TRBV3-1/TRBV3-2	TRBJ1-4	NA	TGTGCCAGCAGCCAAGATCAACAGGTTCCCGGCGGTGAAAAACTGTTTTTT	CASSQDQQVPGGEKLFF
NA	TRBV7-2	TRBJ2-3	NA	TGTGCCAGCAGTCCCTACGATGCACGCACAGATACGCAGTATTTT	CASSPYDARTDTQYF
NA	TRBV6-5	TRBJ2-5	NA	TGTGCCAGTGGCGGGATCCAAGAGACCCAGTACTTC	CASGGIQETQYF
TRBD1	TRBV19	TRBJ2-1	once	TGTGCCAGTAGCGCTTGGGGGACAGGGGCACGGAATGAGCAGTTCTTC	CASSAWGTGARNEQFF
NA	TRBV18	TRBJ1-1	NA	TGTGCCAGCTCAGTCGGAGTGAACACTGAAGCTTTCTTT	CASSVGVNTEAFF
NA	TRBV30	TRBJ2-7	NA	TGTGCCTGGAGTGTGGGGGGAGACTACGAGCAGTACTTC	CAWSVGGDYEQYF
NA	TRBV30	TRBJ2-5	NA	TGTGCCTGGAGTGGGGGCAGGGGCCAGAAGACCCAGTACTTC	CAWSGGRGQKTQYF
TRBD1	TRBV9	TRBJ1-2	NA	TGTGCCAGCAGCCCTCGGACAGGGCGCGGCTACACCTTC	CASSPRTGRGYTF
NA	TRBV9	TRBJ2-5	NA	TGTGCCAGCAGCGTAAGGTTTGGCAGGGGAAACCAAGAGACCCAGTACTTC	CASSVRFGRGNQETQYF
NA	TRBV11-2	TRBJ2-1	NA	TGTGCCAGCAGCTTAGATTTCCAGGGGATTTCCTACAATGAGCAGTTCTTC	CASSLDFQGISYNEQFF
NA	TRBV5-5	TRBJ2-1	few	TGTGCCAGCAGCACCGGCCCGGGGGACGTCAATGAGCAGTTCTTC	CASSTGPGDVNEQFF
NA	TRBV27	TRBJ1-5	NA	TGTGCCAGCAGTCCATGGGACGGGGGGGATCAGCCCCAGCATTTT	CASSPWDGGDQPQHF
TRBD1	TRBV7-6	TRBJ2-2	NA	TGTGCCAGCAGCACAGGACAGGGAGTGAACACCGGGGAGCTGTTTTTT	CASSTGQGVNTGELFF
TRBD1	TRBV5-1	TRBJ2-7	NA	TGCGCCAGCAGCACCGACAGGGGGGCCTACGAGCAGTACTTC	CASSTDRGAYEQYF
TRBD1	TRBV25-1	TRBJ2-1	NA	TGTGCCAGCAGCGGTAGGGACAGGGTCGATGAGCAGTTCTTC	CASSGRDRVDEQFF
NA	TRBV27	TRBJ1-5	NA	TGTGCCAGCAGTAAGGGACACGTCGGCAATCAGCCCCAGCATTTT	CASSKGHVGNQPQHF
NA	TRBV24-1	TRBJ1-2	NA	TGTGCCACCAGTCGGGTGGACTGGGGTGGCTACACCTTC	CATSRVDWGGYTF
NA	TRBV5-6	TRBJ2-6	NA	TGTGCCAGCAGCTTCTTGAGGGACTCTGGGGCCAACGTCCTGACTTTC	CASSFLRDSGANVLTF
NA	TRBV27	TRBJ1-4	NA	TGTGCCAGCAGTTCCCCCTCAGGGTTGCTGTTTTTT	CASSSPSGLLFF
NA	TRBV11-2	TRBJ1-1	NA	TGTGCCAGCAGCTTAAGGCCAGGGGAGATGAACACTGAAGCTTTCTTT	CASSLRPGEMNTEAFF
NA	TRBV19	TRBJ2-1	once	TGTGCCACCCGGGATGTGCGGGCGTACAATGAGCAGTTCTTC	CATRDVRAYNEQFF